This T cell receptor beta chain appears in the sequencing data of a study of a mutant IDH1 vaccine in newly diagnosed glioma. Study at large: Vaccines were begun 4-6 weeks after radiotherapy alone, or with temozolomide cycles. Findings of the study overall: Detectable vaccine-induced immune responses arose in around 93% of patients.

Profiling relied on immunoSEQ multiplex PCR, and the TCRdb table lists in-frame clones only, not all of them. Here the sample spans about 86,000 clones, roughly 85% being singletons. The sample's time point: week 23, last vaccination. With topical imiquimod, each dose of the vaccine consisted of 300 ug of mutant IDH1 20-mer peptide. With respect to this clone: What it binds is unknown.

Germline CDR1 is ENHRY and CDR2 is SYGVKD. Germline trimming cut 3 bases from V and 0 bases from J; bases unmatched to any gene: 8. The CDR3 runs 17 residues. The receptor comes from a man in his thirties or forties with glioma. Some clones in this sample may be carry-over from other donors' samples. J is TRBJ1-1 and V is TRBV10-3; 9 bases map to TRBD1. Specimen: PBMCs, collected from a glioma patient whose treatment included an IDH1 peptide vaccine. The CDR3 loop is CAISEADRGLMNTEAFF. CDR3 nucleotide sequence: TGTGCCATCAGTGAAGCGGACAGGGGCCTCATGAACACTGAAGCTTTCTTT.